Sequencing of this TCR beta chain was carried out in a study of shared clonotypes between healthy human individuals. Study details: Donors had three CD4 naive, three CD4 memory, two CD8 naive and one CD8 memory plate apiece. Regarding the study as a whole: Rarefaction revealed incomplete sorted-subset sequencing despite large depth.

Method: immunoSEQ multiplex PCR; TCRdb's copy keeps in-frame clones and lacks some. This table holds 1,500,000 or so clones, approximately 97% found once. In the case of this clone: Antigen specificity is unknown.

Per the germline V gene, CDR1 is ENHRY and CDR2 is SYGVKD. The CDR3 consists of 14 residues. V lost 6 bases to trimming and J lost 0 bases, with 10 bases between them. V and J are TRBV10-3 and TRBJ2-3, with TRBD2 as a possible D gene (6 bases). The TCR originated in a man aged 30 to 39 in good health. The sequencing sample was made of naive CD4+ T cells sorted from blood. Subset noted: CD45RA+ positively selected. CDR3 loop: CAIRSRESTDTQYF. CDR3 nucleotide sequence: TGTGCCATCAGGTCCCGGGAGAGCACAGATACGCAGTATTTT.